This T cell receptor (beta chain) is from a study of T cells in Graves' hyperthyroidism and ophthalmopathy. General study points: In blood, most of the thyroid clonotypes expanded above 0.001 were also present.

The study based diagnoses on clinical symptoms, serum thyroxine and TRAb, thyroid ultrasound and orbital computed tomography. The CDR3 regions of TCR beta were amplified from RNA transcripts. An initial round of RT-PCR targeting the TCR CDR3 relied on the HTBI primer set. TCRdb itself ran the multiplex PCR reads through MiXCR, one entry per CDR3 protein. The profile shows 340,000 or so distinct CDR3 sequences, approximately 18% of them singletons. The CDR3 covers 14 residues. Trimming stripped 0 bases from V and 1 base from J, with 5 bases between. The germline CDR1 and CDR2 sequences are MNHEY and SVGEGT. Worth noting for this clonotype: Its antigen is not known.

V gene TRBV6-2 or TRBV6-3 combines with J gene TRBJ2-3; D not resolved. The clonotype was recovered from a woman between 50 and 59 years old with Graves' hyperthyroidism. The sample taken for sequencing was blood. The CDR3 DNA is TGTGCCAGCAGTTACTCCCCCCGCACAGATACGCAGTATTTT. Translation gives CASSYSPRTDTQYF.